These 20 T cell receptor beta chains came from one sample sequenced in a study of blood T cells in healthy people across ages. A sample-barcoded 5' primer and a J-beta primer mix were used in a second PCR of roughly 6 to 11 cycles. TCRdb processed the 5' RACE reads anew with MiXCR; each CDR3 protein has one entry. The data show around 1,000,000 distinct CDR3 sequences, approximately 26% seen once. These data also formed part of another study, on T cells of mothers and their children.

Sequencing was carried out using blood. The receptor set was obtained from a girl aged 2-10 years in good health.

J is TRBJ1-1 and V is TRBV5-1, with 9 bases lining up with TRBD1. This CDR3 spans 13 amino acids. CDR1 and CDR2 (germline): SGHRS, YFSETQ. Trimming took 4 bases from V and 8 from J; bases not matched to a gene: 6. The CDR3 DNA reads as TGCGCCAGCAGCATGGGACAGGGAGACGAAGCTTTCTTT. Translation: CASSMGQGDEAFF.

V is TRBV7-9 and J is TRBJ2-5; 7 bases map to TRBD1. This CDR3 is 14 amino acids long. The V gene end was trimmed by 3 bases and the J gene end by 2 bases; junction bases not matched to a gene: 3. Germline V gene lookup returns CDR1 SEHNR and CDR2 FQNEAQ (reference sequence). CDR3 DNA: TGTGCCAGCAGCTTCCCAGGGGGACAAGAGACCCAGTACTTC. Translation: CASSFPGGQETQYF.

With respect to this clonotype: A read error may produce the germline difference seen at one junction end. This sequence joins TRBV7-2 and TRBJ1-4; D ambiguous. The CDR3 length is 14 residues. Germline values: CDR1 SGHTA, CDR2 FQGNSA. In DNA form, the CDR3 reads TGTGCCAGCAGCTTAGAGCCGGAGGACGAAATACTGTTTTTT. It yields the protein CASSLEPEDEILFF. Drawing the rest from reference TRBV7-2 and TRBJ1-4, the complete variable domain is GAGVSQSPSNKVTEKGKDVELRCDPISGHTALYWYRQSLGQGLEFLIYFQGNSAPDKSGLPSDRFSAERTGGSVSTLTIQRTQQEDSAVYLCASSLEPEDEILFFGSGTQLSVL.

This CDR3 reads CASSDPDSPDTQYF. CDR3 bases: TGTGCCAGCAGTGACCCGGACTCTCCAGATACGCAGTATTTT. The genes are TRBV25-1 and TRBJ2-3; maybe TRBD2 (5 bases). V lost 3 bases, J lost 4 bases, and 11 bases lay in between. This CDR3 contains 14 residues. From germline, CDR1 is MGHDK and CDR2 SYGVNS.

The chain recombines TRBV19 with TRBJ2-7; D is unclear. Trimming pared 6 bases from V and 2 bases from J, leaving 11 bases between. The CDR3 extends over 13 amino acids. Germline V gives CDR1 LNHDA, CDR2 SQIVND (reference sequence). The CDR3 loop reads CASSFGSTYEQYF. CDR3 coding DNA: TGTGCCAGTAGCTTTGGCAGCACCTACGAGCAGTACTTC.

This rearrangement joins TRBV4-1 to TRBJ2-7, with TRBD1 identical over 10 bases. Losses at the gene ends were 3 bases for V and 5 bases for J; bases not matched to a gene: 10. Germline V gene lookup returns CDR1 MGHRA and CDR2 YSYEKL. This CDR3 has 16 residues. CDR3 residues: CASSQVGQGEFDEQYF. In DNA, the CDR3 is TGCGCCAGCAGCCAGGTTGGACAGGGGGAGTTTGACGAGCAGTACTTC.

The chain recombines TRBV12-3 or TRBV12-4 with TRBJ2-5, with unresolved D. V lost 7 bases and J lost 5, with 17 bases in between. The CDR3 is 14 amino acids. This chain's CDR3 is CASNAAPTQETQYF. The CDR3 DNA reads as TGTGCCAGCAACGCGGCCCCCACCCAGGAGACCCAGTACTTC.

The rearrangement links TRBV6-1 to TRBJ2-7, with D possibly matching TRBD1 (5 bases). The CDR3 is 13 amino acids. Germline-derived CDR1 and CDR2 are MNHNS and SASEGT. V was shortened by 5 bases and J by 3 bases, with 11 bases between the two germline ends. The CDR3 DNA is TGTGCCAGCAGTATGACAGAAAACTACGAGCAGTACTTC. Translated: CASSMTENYEQYF.

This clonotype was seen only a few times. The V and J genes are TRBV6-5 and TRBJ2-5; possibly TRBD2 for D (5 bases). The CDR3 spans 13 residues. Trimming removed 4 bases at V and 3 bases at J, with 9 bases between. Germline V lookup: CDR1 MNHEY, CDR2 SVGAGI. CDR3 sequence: CASSFREKETQYF. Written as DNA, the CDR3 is TGTGCCAGCAGTTTTCGGGAAAAAGAGACCCAGTACTTC.

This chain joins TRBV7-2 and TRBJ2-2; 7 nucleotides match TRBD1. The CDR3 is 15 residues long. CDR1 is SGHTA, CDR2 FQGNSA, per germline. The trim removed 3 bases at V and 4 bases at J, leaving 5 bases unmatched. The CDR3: CASSFSPGGTGELFF. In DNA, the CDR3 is TGTGCCAGCAGCTTCAGTCCAGGGGGCACCGGGGAGCTGTTTTTT.

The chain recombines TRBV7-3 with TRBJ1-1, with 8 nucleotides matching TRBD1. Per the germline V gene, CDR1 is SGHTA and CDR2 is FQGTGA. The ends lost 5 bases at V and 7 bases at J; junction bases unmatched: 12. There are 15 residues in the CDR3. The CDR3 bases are TGTGCCAGCAGCCCCTCGGGACAGGAGGGGAATGAAGCTTTCTTT. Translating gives CASSPSGQEGNEAFF.

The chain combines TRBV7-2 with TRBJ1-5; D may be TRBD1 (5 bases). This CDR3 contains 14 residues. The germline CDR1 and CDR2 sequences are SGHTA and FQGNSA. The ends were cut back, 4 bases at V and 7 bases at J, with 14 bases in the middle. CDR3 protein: CASSYQHQGQPQHF. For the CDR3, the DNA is TGTGCCAGCAGCTACCAACATCAGGGACAGCCCCAGCATTTT.

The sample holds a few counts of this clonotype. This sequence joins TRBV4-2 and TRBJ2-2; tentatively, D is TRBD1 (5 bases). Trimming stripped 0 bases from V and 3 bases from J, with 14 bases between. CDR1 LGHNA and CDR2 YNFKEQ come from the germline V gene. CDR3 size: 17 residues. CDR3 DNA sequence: TGTGCCAGCAGCCAAGATTTACTCCAGGGTGACACCGGGGAGCTGTTTTTT. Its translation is CASSQDLLQGDTGELFF.

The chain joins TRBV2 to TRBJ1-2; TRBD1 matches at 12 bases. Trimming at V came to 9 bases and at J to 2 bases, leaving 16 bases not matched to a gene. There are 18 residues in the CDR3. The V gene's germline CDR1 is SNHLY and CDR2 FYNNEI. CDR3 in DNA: TGTGCCAGAGAAGCCGGGACAGGGGGCGTAAGGCCGAACTATGGCTACACCTTC. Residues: CAREAGTGGVRPNYGYTF.

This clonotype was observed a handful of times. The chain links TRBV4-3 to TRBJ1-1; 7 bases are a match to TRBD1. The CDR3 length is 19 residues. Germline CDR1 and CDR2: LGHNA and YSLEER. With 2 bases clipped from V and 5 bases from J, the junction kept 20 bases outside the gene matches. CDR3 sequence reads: CASSQKTYGGDRDITEAFF. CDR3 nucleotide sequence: TGCGCCAGCAGCCAAAAAACGTATGGGGGTGACAGGGATATAACTGAAGCTTTCTTT.

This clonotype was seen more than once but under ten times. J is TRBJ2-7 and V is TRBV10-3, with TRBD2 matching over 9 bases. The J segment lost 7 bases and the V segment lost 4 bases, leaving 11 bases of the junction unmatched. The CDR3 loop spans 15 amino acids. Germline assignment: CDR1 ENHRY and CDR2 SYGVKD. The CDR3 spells CAISAEFSGSGEQYF. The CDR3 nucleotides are TGTGCCATCAGTGCCGAGTTTAGCGGGAGCGGGGAGCAGTACTTC.

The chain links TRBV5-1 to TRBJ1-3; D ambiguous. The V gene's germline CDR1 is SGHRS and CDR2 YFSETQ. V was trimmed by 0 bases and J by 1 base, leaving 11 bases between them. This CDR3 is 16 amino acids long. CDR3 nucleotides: TGCGCCAGCAGCTTGGGCCCCGGGTCGTCTGGAAACACCATATATTTT. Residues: CASSLGPGSSGNTIYF.

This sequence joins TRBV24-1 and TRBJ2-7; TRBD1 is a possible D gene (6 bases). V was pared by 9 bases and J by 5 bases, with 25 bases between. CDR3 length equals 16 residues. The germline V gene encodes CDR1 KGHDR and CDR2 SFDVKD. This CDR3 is CATSPGHFTPEDEQYF. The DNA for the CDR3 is TGTGCCACCTCACCGGGACACTTCACTCCTGAGGACGAGCAGTACTTC.

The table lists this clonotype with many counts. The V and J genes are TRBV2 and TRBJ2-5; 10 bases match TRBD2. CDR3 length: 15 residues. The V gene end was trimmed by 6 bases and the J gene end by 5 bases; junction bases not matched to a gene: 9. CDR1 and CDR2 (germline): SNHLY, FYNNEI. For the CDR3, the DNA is TGTGCCAGCAGCCACTCTAGCGGGAGTATGGAGACCCAGTACTTC. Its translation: CASSHSSGSMETQYF.

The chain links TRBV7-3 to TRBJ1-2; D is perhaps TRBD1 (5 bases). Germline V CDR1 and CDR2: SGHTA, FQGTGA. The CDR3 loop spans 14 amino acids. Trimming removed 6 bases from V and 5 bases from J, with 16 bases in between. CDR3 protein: CASSLDTPGYGYTF. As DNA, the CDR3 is TGTGCCAGCAGTTTGGACACCCCCGGGTATGGCTACACCTTC. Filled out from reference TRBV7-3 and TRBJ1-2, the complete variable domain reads GAGVSQTPSNKVTEKGKYVELRCDPISGHTALYWYRQSLGQGPEFLIYFQGTGAADDSGLPNDRFFAVRPEGSVSTLKIQRTERGDSAVYLCASSLDTPGYGYTFGSGTRLTVV.